This TCR beta chain was documented in a study of blood T cell repertoires in COVID-19. Study-wide background: Sites across the United States, Italy and Spain contributed samples from acute and convalescent COVID-19. T cells, B-cell-depleted T cells, or PBMCs supplied cDNA or gDNA.

Original processing methods: Estimation of nucleated cell counts was performed using reference gene primer amplification. Here immunoSEQ multiplex PCR was the method, and the copy in TCRdb shows in-frame clones only, minus some. V and J calls and clone size are as listed in that table; D and trimming were resolved from the DNA. The sample shows roughly 290,000 clones, around four fifths of them seen only once. The CDR3 consists of 11 residues. Deletions cut 6 bases from V and 9 bases from J, with 9 bases between. The chain has TRBV12-3 or TRBV12-4 and TRBJ2-1, with D perhaps TRBD2 (5 bases). The sample comprised peripheral blood. The clonotype was recovered from a woman between 45 and 65 years old with active or convalescent COVID-19. The CDR3 coding sequence is TGTGCCAGCAGAACTAGTCGTGAGCAGTTCTTC. Translated: CASRTSREQFF.